This T cell receptor beta chain was recorded in a study of lung T cells in sarcoidosis with Löfgren's syndrome. Study background: Analyses focused on Löfgren's syndrome patients.

In TCRdb, the reads were re-called with MiXCR into one record per CDR3 protein. The table records about 9,400 distinct CDR3 sequences, around 20% of them present only once. Per germline, CDR1 LGHDT and CDR2 YNNKEL (reference sequence). Between the trimmed V and J ends, which lost 4 bases and 2 bases, there was a span of 11 bases. The CDR3 totals 15 residues. The chain employs TRBV3-1 and TRBJ2-2, with D perhaps TRBD2 (6 bases). The receptor was isolated from a human donor with sarcoidosis (Löfgren's syndrome or another form), or a control subject (not recorded which). Sequenced sample: CD4+ T cells from bronchoalveolar lavage. The CDR3 coding sequence is TGTGCCAGCAGCCCATTGGCGGGAAACACCGGGGAGCTGTTTTTT. Protein: CASSPLAGNTGELFF.